This TCR beta chain is drawn from a study of T cell responses to AZD1222 COVID-19 vaccine. Study-wide findings and caveats: Mapped onto spike, vaccine-associated CD4 TCRs spanned it and were dominant at 160-218 and 743-854. Baseline antibody screening turned up just 6 or 7 seropositive AZD1222 recipients. In all cases, repertoires were sampled only after the peak T cell response. Targets within unmutated variant regions were reportedly found for nearly half of spike-specific TCRs.

This table comes from immunoSEQ multiplex PCR, and its TCRdb copy is limited to in-frame clones, with some not included. The sample yields over 150,000 clones, approximately 90% seen once. Looked up from germline, CDR1 is LNHNV and CDR2 is YYDKDF (reference sequence). The CDR3 covers 16 residues. Trimming took 5 bases from V and 6 from J, leaving 19 bases between them. About this clone itself: The antigen is unknown.

The input for sequencing was peripheral blood, taken on day 0 of AZD1222 vaccination. This chain links TRBV15 with TRBJ1-4; no clear D. The TCR sequence derives from an adult in good health. The CDR3 DNA sequence: TGTGCCACCAGCTCCCGAGGAACAACCTACGATGAAAAACTGTTTTTT. It encodes CATSSRGTTYDEKLFF.